The 9 T cell receptor beta chains listed next were all sequenced from one sample in a study of cytomegalovirus exposure and HLA in healthy donors. The PCR made use of 60 Vbeta and 13 Jbeta primers. Profiled with immunoSEQ multiplex PCR; TCRdb holds only in-frame clones, not every one. The sample has around 140,000 clones, more than 70% seen once. Sequencing was done on a sample of PBMCs. The receptors here all came from a male donor in good health and CMV-seronegative.

In this sample, this clone turned up once. CDR3 in DNA: TGTGCCAGCAGTGCCGATCTAGGGGACACCTTTCGCTCCTACGAGCAGTACTTC. This encodes CASSADLGDTFRSYEQYF. The chain combines TRBV6-4 with TRBJ2-7, with D possibly TRBD1 on 6 matching bases. The CDR3 is 18 residues long. The V and J ends lost 4 bases and 0 bases respectively, with 22 bases between them. Per the germline V gene, CDR1 is MRHNA and CDR2 is SNTAGT.

The chain joins TRBV19 to TRBJ2-7; D perhaps matches TRBD1 (5 bases). The CDR3 extends over 13 amino acids. The germline gives CDR1 LNHDA, CDR2 SQIVND (reference sequence). The ends were cut back, 5 bases at V and 12 bases at J, with 20 bases in the middle. The CDR3 loop reads CASSAVTDSGRYF. In DNA, the CDR3 is TGTGCCAGTAGTGCCGTGACAGATTCCGGGCGGTACTTC.

The chain uses TRBV7-3 and TRBJ2-3; D remains unclear. Germline-derived CDR1 and CDR2 are SGHTA and FQGTGA. Trimming pared 0 bases from V and 0 bases from J, leaving 10 bases between. This CDR3 has 16 residues. CDR3 nucleotides: TGTGCCAGCAGCTTAACCGGCGGCCGAAGCACAGATACGCAGTATTTT. Translation gives CASSLTGGRSTDTQYF.

CDR3 in amino acids: CASSVERTGKGNTIYF. The CDR3 DNA sequence: TGTGCCAGCAGCGTAGAGAGGACAGGGAAAGGAAACACCATATATTTT. The rearrangement joins TRBV9 to TRBJ1-3; 8 nucleotides agree with TRBD1. Germline V gene lookup returns CDR1 SGDLS and CDR2 YYNGEE. V lost 0 bases to trimming and J lost 4 bases; unmatched junction nucleotides: 6. The CDR3 totals 16 residues.

The chain combines TRBV2 with TRBJ2-3, with 8 bases lining up with TRBD2. The CDR3 loop spans 15 amino acids. The germline CDR1 and CDR2 sequences are SNHLY and FYNNEI. V lost 5 bases to trimming and J lost 5 bases; unmatched junction nucleotides: 9. This CDR3 reads CASSTSGGFQDTQYF. In nucleotides, the CDR3 is TGTGCCAGCAGTACCAGCGGGGGATTTCAAGATACGCAGTATTTT. Filled out from reference TRBV2 and TRBJ2-3, the complete variable domain reads EPEVTQTPSHQVTQMGQEVILRCVPISNHLYFYWYRQILGQKVEFLVSFYNNEISEKSEIFDDQFSVERPDGSNFTLKIRSTKLEDSAMYFCASSTSGGFQDTQYFGPGTRLTVL.

This clone was recorded a few times. The V and J genes are TRBV29-1 and TRBJ2-1; 9 bases match TRBD1. V shed 1 base, J shed 1 base, and the junction held 5 bases outside the gene matches. Germline-derived CDR1 and CDR2 are SQVTM and ANQGSEA. The CDR3 is 16 amino acids. The CDR3: CSVEGAQGASYNEQFF. CDR3 coding DNA: TGCAGCGTTGAAGGAGCACAGGGGGCGTCCTACAATGAGCAGTTCTTC.

The V call is TRBV5-4, the J call TRBJ2-1; 7 nucleotides match TRBD1. V lost 3 bases to trimming and J lost 8 bases; unmatched junction nucleotides: 5. Germline CDR1 reads SGHNT; CDR2 reads YYREEE (reference sequence). This CDR3 has 13 residues. The CDR3: CASSWNRGDEQFF. In DNA form, the CDR3 reads TGTGCCAGCAGCTGGAACAGGGGCGATGAGCAGTTCTTC.

The rearrangement links TRBV5-6 to TRBJ1-5; D possibly corresponds to TRBD1 (5 bases). This CDR3 has 15 residues. Per the germline V gene, CDR1 is SGHDT and CDR2 is YYEEEE. The germline V and J ends were trimmed by 0 bases and 4 bases, with 11 bases remaining between them. The CDR3 nucleotides read TGTGCCAGCAGCTTGGGGGGGGTTGGTAATCAGCCCCAGCATTTT. Translation gives CASSLGGVGNQPQHF.

The chain recombines TRBV6-6 with TRBJ1-6; D unresolved. This CDR3 comprises 15 residues. Germline CDR1 reads MNHNY; CDR2 reads SVGAGI (reference sequence). Trimming stripped 5 bases from V and 0 bases from J, with 8 bases between. This CDR3 is CASSERASYNSPLHF. The CDR3 DNA is TGTGCCAGCAGTGAGAGGGCCTCCTATAATTCACCCCTCCACTTT.